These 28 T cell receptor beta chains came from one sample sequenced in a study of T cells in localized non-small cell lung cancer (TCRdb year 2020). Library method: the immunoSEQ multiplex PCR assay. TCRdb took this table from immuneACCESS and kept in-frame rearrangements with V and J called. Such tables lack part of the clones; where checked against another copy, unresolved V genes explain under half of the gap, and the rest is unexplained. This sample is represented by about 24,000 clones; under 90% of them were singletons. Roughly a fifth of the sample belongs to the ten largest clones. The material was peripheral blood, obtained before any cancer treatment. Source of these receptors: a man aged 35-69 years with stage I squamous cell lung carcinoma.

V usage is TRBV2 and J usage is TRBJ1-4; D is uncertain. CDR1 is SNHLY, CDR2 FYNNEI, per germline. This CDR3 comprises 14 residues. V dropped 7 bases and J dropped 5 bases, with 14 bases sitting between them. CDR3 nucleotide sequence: TGTGCCAGCAATTTGGACGGAAGAAATGAAAAACTGTTTTTT. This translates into CASNLDGRNEKLFF.

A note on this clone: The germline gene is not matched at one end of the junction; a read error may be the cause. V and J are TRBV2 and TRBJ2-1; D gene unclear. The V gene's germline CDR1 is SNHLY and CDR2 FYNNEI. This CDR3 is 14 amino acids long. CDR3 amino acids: CASSVGEQGNERFF. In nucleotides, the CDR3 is TGTGCCAGCAGTGTAGGTGAGCAAGGCAATGAGCGGTTCTTC.

CDR3 region: CASSIGLGEVGHYEQYF. The DNA of the CDR3 is TGTGCCAGTAGTATAGGCCTCGGGGAGGTCGGACACTACGAGCAGTACTTC. The chain couples TRBV19 to TRBJ2-7, with TRBD2 as a possible D gene (6 bases). Per the germline V gene, CDR1 is LNHDA and CDR2 is SQIVND (reference sequence). The CDR3 loop spans 17 amino acids. V was clipped by 1 base and J by 3 bases, with 19 bases between them.

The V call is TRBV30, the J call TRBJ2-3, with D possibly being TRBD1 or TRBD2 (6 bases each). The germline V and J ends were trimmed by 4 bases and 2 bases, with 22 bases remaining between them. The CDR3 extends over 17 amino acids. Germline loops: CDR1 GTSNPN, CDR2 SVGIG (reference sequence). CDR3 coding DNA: TGTGCCTGGAACAGGGCGGGACGGGGAGGTTTCACAGATACGCAGTATTTT. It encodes CAWNRAGRGGFTDTQYF.

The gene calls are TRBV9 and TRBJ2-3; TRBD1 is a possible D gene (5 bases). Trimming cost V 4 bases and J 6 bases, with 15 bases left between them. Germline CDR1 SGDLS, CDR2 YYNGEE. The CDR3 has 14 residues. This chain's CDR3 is CASSPSSGYDTQYF. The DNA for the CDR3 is TGTGCCAGCAGCCCCAGTTCAGGGTATGATACGCAGTATTTT.

CDR3 region: CASSPLQGNNSPLHF. In DNA form, the CDR3 reads TGTGCCAGCAGCCCCCTACAGGGGAACAATTCACCCCTCCACTTT. The chain has TRBV5-8 and TRBJ1-6, with 7 bases matching TRBD1. The V gene's germline CDR1 is SGHTS and CDR2 YDEGEE. The J segment lost 7 bases and the V segment lost 4 bases, leaving 8 bases of the junction unmatched. The CDR3 runs to 15 residues. Variable domain in full (rest from reference TRBV5-8 and TRBJ1-6): EAGVTQSPTHLIKTRGQQATLRCSPISGHTSVYWYQQALGLGLQFLLWYDEGEERNRGNFPPRFSGRQFPNYSSELNVNALELEDSALYLCASSPLQGNNSPLHFGNGTRLTVT.

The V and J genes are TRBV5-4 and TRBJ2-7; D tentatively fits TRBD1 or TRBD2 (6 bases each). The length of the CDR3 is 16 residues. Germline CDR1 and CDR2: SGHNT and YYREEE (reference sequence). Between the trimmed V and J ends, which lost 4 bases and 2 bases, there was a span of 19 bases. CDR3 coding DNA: TGTGCCAGCAGCCCCCGTACCCCGGGGGCGACCTACGAGCAGTACTTC. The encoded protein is CASSPRTPGATYEQYF.

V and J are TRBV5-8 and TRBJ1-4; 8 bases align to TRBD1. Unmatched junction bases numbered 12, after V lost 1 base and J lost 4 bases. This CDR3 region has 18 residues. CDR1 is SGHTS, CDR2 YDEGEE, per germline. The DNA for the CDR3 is TGTGCCAGCAGCTTGTTCAGGGGGCGGATGGGAGTTAATGAAAAACTGTTTTTT. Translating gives CASSLFRGRMGVNEKLFF.

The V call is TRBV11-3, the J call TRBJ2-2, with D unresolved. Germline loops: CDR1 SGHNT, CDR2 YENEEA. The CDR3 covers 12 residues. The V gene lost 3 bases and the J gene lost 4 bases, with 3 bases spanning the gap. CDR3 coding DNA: TGTGCCAGCAGCTTCAGCACCGGGGAGCTGTTTTTT. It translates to CASSFSTGELFF.

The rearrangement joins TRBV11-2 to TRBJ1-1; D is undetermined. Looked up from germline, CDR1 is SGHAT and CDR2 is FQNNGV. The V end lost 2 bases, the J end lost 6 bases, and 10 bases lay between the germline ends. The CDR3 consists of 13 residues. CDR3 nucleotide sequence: TGTGCCAGCAGCTTACGAACAATCTCTGAAGCTTTCTTT. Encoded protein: CASSLRTISEAFF.

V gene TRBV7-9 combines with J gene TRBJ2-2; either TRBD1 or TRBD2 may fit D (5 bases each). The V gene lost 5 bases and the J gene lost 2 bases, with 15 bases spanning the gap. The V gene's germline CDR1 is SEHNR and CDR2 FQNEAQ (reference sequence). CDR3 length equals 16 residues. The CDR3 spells CASSPPEGDNTGELFF. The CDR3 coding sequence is TGTGCCAGCAGCCCCCCGGAAGGGGACAACACCGGGGAGCTGTTTTTT. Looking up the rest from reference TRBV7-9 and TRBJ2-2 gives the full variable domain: DTGVSQNPRHKITKRGQNVTFRCDPISEHNRLYWYRQTLGQGPEFLTYFQNEAQLEKSRLLSDRFSAERPKGSFSTLEIQRTEQGDSAMYLCASSPPEGDNTGELFFGEGSRLTVL.

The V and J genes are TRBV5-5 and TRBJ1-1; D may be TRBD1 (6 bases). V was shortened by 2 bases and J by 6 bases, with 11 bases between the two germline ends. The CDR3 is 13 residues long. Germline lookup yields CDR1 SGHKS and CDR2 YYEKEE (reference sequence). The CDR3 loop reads CASSLLGAAEAFF. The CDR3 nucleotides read TGTGCCAGCAGCTTATTGGGGGCGGCTGAAGCTTTCTTT.

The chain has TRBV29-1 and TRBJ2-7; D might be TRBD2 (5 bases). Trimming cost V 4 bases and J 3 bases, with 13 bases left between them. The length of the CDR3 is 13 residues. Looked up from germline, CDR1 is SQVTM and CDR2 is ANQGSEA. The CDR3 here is CSVGRTGSYEQYF. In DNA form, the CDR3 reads TGCAGCGTTGGTCGCACGGGGAGCTACGAGCAGTACTTC.

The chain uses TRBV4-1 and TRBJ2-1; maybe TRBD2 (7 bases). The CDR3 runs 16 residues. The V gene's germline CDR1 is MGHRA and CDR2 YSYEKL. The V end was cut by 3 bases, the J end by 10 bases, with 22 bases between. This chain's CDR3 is CASSHRGGVPSGEQFF. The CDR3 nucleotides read TGCGCCAGCAGCCATAGGGGGGGCGTCCCGTCGGGGGAGCAGTTCTTC.

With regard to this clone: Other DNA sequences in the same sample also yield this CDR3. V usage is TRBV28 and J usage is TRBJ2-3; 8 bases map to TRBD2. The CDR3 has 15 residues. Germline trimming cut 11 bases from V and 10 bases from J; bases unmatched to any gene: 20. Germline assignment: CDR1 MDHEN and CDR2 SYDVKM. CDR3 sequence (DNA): TGTGCCCGCTCCGCCGGGGGGGGGCCCCAGGGAGCGCAGTATTTT. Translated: CARSAGGGPQGAQYF. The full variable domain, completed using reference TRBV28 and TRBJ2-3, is DVKVTQSSRYLVKRTGEKVFLECVQDMDHENMFWYRQDPGLGLRLIYFSYDVKMKEKGDIPEGYSVSREKKERFSLILESASTNQTSMYLCARSAGGGPQGAQYFGPGTRLTVL.

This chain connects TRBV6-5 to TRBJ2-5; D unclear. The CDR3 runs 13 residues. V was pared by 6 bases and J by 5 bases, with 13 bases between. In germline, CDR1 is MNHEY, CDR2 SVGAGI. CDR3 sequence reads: CASRGPLGETQYF. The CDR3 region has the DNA TGTGCCAGCAGGGGTCCCTTGGGGGAGACCCAGTACTTC.

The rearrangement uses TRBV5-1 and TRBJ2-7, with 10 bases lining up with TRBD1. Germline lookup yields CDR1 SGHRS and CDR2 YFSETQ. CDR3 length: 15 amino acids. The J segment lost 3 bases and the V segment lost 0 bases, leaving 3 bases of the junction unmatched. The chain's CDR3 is CASSLEGTGVYEQYF. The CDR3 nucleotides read TGCGCCAGCAGCTTGGAAGGGACAGGGGTCTACGAGCAGTACTTC.

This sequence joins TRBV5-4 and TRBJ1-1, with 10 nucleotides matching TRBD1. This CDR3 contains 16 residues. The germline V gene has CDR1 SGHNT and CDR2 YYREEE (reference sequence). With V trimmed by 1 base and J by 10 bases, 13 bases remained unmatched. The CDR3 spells CASSLSSKDRGVGAFF. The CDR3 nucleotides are TGTGCCAGCAGCTTGTCCTCAAAGGACAGGGGGGTGGGAGCTTTCTTT.

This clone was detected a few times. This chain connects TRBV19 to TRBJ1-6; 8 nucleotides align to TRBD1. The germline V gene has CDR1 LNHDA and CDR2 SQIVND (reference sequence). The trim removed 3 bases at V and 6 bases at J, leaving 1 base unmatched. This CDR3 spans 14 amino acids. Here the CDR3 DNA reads TGTGCCAGTAGTATTGGACAGGGTAATTCACCCCTCCACTTT. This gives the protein CASSIGQGNSPLHF.

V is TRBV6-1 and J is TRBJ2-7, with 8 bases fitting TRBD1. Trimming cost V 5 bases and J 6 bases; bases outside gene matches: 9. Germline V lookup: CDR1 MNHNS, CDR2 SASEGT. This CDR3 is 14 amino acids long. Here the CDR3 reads CASSLRGRVIEQYF. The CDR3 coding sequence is TGTGCCAGCAGTCTCAGGGGGCGGGTAATCGAGCAGTACTTC.

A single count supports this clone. The CDR3 nucleotides read TGTGCCAGCAGCCAGGGGGGGCATCAGACCGGGGAGCTGTTTTTT. Its translation is CASSQGGHQTGELFF. The rearrangement uses TRBV5-5 and TRBJ2-2; TRBD1 or TRBD2 may be the D gene (7 bases each). V gave up 4 bases and J gave up 5 bases, with 15 bases separating them. Germline V gene lookup returns CDR1 SGHKS and CDR2 YYEKEE (reference sequence). The CDR3 is made up of 15 amino acids.

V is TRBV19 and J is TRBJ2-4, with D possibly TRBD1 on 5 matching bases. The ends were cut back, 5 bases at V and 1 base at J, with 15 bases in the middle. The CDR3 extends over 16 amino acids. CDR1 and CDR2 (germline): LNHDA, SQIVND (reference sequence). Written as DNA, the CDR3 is TGTGCCAGTAGTTTTGAGGCCAGGGCGGCCAAAAACATTCAGTACTTC. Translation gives CASSFEARAAKNIQYF.

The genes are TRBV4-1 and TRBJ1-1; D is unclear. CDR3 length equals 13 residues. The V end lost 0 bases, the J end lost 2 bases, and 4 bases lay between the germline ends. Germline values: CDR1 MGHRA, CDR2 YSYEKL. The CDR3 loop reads CASSQDRNTEAFF. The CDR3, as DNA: TGCGCCAGCAGCCAAGATCGTAACACTGAAGCTTTCTTT.

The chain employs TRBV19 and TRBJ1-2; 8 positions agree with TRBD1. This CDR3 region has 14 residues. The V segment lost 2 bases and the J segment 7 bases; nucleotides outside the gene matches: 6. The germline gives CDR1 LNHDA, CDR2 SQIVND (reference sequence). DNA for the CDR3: TGTGCCAGTAGTATAACAGGGGGATCTCCTGGCTACACCTTC. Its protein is CASSITGGSPGYTF.

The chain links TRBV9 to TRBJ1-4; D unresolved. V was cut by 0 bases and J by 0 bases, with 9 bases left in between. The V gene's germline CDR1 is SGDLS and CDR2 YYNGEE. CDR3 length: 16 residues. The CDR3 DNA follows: TGTGCCAGCAGCGTAGTGGACGGAGCAACTAATGAAAAACTGTTTTTT. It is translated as CASSVVDGATNEKLFF.

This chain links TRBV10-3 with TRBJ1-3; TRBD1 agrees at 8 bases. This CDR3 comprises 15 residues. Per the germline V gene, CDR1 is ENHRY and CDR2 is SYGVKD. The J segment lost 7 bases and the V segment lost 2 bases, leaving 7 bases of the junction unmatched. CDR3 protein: CAISEQGAPSNTIYF. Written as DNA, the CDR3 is TGTGCCATCAGTGAGCAGGGGGCGCCCAGTAACACCATATATTTT.

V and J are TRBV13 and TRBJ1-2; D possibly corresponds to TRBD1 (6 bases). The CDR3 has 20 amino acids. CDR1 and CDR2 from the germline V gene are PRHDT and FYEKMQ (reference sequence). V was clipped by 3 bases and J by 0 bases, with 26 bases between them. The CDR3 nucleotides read TGTGCCAGCAGCTTTTCTGGGGGGGATACAGGGACTCCGACTAACTATGGCTACACCTTC. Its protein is CASSFSGGDTGTPTNYGYTF.

CDR3 coding DNA: TGTGCCAGCAGCTTGGACTGGGCGAACACCGGGGAGCTGTTTTTT. Its protein is CASSLDWANTGELFF. The V gene is TRBV5-4, the J gene TRBJ2-2; D is unclear. Trimming shortened V by 0 bases and J by 0 bases, and 6 bases separated the two germline ends. CDR1 SGHNT and CDR2 YYREEE come from the germline V gene (reference sequence). The CDR3 totals 15 residues. Full variable domain (missing parts from reference TRBV5-4 and TRBJ2-2): ETGVTQSPTHLIKTRGQQVTLRCSSQSGHNTVSWYQQALGQGPQFIFQYYREEENGRGNFPPRFSGLQFPNYSSELNVNALELDDSALYLCASSLDWANTGELFFGEGSRLTVL.